Given below is one TCR beta chain in context. Its specificity is not known. CDR1 and CDR2 from the germline V gene are GTSNPN and SVGIG (reference sequence). CDR3 size: 13 residues. The V end was cut by 1 base, the J end by 1 base, with 8 bases between. This entry comes from a study of cytomegalovirus exposure and HLA in healthy donors. Primers included in the PCR were 60 Vbeta and 13 Jbeta primers. The table came from immunoSEQ multiplex PCR; TCRdb's copy has only in-frame clones and leaves some out. The sample has roughly 130,000 clones, around 83% seen once; the top ten hold under 3.5%. Overall study findings and caveats: In a later analysis, several top co-occurrence clusters appeared linked to parvovirus B19, influenza, CMV and Epstein-Barr virus. With high specificity and sensitivity, the classifier reportedly diagnosed cytomegalovirus status. In presence/absence analyses, roughly uniform sequencing depth across donors was assumed. Reported findings show TCR beta sequences accurately forecast HLA-A and HLA-B alleles in most subjects.

The chain combines TRBV30 with TRBJ2-7; possible D gene TRBD2, 6 bases. The specimen was PBMCs. This TCR came from a man aged 50 to 60 in good health and CMV-seronegative. The CDR3 sequence: CAWSAGGSYEQYF. The DNA for the CDR3 is TGTGCCTGGAGTGCTGGGGGGTCCTACGAGCAGTACTTC. Together with reference TRBV30 and TRBJ2-7, the CDR3 gives the full variable domain: SQTIHQWPATLVQPVGSPLSLECTVEGTSNPNLYWYRQAAGRGLQLLFYSVGIGQISSEVPQNLSASRPQDRQFILSSKKLLLSDSGFYLCAWSAGGSYEQYFGPGTRLTVT.